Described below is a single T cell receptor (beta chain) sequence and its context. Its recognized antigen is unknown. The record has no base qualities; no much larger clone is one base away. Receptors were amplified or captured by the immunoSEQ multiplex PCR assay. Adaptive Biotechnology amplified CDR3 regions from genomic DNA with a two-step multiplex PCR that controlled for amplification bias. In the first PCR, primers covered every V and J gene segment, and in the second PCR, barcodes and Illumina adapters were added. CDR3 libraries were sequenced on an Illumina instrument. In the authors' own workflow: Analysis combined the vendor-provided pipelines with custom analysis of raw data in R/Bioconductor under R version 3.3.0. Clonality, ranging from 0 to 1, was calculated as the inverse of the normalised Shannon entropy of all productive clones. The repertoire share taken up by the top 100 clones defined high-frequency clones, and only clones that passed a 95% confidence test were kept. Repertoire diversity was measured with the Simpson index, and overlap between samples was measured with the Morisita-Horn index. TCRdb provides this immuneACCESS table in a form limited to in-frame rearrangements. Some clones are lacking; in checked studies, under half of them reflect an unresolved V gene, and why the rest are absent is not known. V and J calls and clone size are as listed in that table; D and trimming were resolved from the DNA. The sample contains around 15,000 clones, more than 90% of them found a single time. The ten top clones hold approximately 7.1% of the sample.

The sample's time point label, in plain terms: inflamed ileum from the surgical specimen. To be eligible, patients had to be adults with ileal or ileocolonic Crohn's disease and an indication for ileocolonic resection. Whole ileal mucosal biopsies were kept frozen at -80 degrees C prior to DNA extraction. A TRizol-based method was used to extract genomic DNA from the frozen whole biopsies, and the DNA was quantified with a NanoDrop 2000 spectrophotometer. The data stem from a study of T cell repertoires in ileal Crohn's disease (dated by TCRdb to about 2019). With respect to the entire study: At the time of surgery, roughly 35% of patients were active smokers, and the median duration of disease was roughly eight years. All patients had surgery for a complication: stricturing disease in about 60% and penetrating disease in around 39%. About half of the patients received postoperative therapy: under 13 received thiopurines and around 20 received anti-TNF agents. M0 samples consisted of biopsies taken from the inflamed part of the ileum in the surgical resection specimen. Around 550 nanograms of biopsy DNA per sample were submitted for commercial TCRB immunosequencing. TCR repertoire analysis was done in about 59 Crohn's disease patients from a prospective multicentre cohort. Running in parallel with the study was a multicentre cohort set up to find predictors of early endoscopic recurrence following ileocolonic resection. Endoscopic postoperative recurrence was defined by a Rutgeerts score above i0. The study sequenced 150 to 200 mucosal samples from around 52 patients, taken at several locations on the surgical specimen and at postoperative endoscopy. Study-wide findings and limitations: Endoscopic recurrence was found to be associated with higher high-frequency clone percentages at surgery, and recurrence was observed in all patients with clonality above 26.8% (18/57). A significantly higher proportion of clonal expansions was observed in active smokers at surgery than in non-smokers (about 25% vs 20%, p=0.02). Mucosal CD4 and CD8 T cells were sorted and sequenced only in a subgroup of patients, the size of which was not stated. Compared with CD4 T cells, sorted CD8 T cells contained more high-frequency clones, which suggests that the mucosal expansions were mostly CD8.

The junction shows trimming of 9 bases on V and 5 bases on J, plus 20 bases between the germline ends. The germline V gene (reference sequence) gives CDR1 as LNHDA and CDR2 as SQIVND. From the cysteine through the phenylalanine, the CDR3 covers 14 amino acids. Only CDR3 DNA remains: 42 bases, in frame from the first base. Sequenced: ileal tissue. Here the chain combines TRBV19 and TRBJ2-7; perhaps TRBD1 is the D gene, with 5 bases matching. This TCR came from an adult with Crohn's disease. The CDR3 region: CASQVGQGANEQYF. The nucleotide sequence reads TGTGCCAGCCAGGTCGGGCAGGGTGCGAACGAGCAGTACTTC.